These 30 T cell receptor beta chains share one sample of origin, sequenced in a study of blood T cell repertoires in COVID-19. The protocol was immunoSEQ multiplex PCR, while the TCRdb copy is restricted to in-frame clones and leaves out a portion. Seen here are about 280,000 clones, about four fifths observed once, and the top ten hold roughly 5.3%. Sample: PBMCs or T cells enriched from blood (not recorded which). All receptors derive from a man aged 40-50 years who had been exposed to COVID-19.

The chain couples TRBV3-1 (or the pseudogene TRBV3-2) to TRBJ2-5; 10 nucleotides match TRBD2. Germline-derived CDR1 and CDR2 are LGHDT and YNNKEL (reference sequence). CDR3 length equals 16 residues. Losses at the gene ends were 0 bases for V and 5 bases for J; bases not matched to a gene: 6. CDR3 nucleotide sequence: TGTGCCAGCAGCCAAGAACGTCTAGCGGGAGTGGAGACCCAGTACTTC. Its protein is CASSQERLAGVETQYF.

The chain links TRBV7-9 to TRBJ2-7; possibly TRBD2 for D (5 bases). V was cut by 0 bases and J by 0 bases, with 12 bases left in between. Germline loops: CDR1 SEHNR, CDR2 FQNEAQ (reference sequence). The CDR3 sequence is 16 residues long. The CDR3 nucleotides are TGTGCCAGCAGCTTAGCCCCTGGAGGAGTCTCCTACGAGCAGTACTTC. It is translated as CASSLAPGGVSYEQYF.

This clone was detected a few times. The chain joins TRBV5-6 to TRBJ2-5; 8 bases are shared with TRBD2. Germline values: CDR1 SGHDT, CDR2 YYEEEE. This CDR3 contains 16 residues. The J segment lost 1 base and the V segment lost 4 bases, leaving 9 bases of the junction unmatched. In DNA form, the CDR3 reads TGTGCCAGCAGCCAAGGGACTAGGTTGTTCCAAGAGACCCAGTACTTC. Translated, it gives CASSQGTRLFQETQYF. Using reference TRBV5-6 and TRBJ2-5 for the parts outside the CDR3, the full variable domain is DAGVTQSPTHLIKTRGQQVTLRCSPKSGHDTVSWYQQALGQGPQFIFQYYEEEERQRGNFPDRFSGHQFPNYSSELNVNALLLGDSALYLCASSQGTRLFQETQYFGPGTRLLVL.

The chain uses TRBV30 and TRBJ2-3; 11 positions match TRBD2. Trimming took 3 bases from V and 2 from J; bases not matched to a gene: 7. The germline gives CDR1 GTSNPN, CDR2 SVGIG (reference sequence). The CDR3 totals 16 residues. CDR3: CAWRTGTSGPTDTQYF. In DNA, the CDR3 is TGTGCCTGGAGGACCGGGACTAGCGGACCCACAGATACGCAGTATTTT.

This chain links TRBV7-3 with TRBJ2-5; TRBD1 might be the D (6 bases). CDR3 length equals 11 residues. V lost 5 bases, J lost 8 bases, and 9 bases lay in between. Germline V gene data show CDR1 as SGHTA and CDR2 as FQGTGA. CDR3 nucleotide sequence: TGTGCCAGCAGCGCAGGGGACACCCAGTACTTC. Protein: CASSAGDTQYF.

The CDR3 DNA reads as TGTGCCAGCAGCTTGCACAGCTTGAACACTGAAGCTTTCTTT. Encoded protein: CASSLHSLNTEAFF. V is TRBV5-5 and J is TRBJ1-1; D is uncertain. This CDR3 is 14 amino acids long. The germline gives CDR1 SGHKS, CDR2 YYEKEE (reference sequence). V dropped 1 base and J dropped 0 bases, with 7 bases sitting between them.

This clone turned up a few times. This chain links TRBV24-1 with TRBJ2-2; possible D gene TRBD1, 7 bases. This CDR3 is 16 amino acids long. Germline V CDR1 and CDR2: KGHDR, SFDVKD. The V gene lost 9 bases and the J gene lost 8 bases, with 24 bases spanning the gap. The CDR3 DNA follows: TGTGCCACCGCCCAGGGGGGAGGCCTCGGTTCAGGGGAGCTGTTTTTT. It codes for CATAQGGGLGSGELFF.

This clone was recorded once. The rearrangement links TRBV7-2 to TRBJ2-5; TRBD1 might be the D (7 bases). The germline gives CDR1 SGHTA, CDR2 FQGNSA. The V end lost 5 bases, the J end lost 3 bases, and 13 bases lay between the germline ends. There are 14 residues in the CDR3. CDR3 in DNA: TGTGCCAGCAGCGGAGGGGGCCTCAAAGAGACCCAGTACTTC. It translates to CASSGGGLKETQYF.

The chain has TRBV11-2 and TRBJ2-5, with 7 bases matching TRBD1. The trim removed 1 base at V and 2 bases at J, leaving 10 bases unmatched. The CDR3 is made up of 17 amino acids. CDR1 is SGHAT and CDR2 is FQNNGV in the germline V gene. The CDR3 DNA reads TGTGCCAGCAGCTTAGGAAGGACAGGAGGCGTTCAAGAGACCCAGTACTTC. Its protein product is CASSLGRTGGVQETQYF.

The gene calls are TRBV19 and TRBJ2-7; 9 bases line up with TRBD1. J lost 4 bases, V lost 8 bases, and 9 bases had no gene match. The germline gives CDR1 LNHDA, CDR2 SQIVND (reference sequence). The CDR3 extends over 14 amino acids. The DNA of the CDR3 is TGTGCCAGTGGTTTGGGACAGGGAGGTTACGAGCAGTACTTC. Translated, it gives CASGLGQGGYEQYF.

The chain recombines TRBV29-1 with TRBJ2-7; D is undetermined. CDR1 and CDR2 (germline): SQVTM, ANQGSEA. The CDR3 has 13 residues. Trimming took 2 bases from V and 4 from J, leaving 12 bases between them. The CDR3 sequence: CSVEFGTRYEQYF. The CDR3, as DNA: TGCAGCGTTGAATTCGGTACTCGGTACGAGCAGTACTTC.

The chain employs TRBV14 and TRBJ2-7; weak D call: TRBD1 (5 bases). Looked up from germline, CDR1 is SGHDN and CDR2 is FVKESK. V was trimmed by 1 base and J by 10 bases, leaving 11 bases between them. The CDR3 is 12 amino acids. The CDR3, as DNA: TGTGCCAGCAGCCAAGCTAGGACAATACAGTACTTC. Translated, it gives CASSQARTIQYF. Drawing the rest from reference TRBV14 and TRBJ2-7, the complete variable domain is EAGVTQFPSHSVIEKGQTVTLRCDPISGHDNLYWYRRVMGKEIKFLLHFVKESKQDESGMPNNRFLAERTGGTYSTLKVQPAELEDSGVYFCASSQARTIQYFGPGTRLTVT.

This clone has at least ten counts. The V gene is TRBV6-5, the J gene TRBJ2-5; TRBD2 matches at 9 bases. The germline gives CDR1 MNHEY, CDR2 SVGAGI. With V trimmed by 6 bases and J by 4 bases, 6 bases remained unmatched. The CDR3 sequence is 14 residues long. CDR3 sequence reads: CASRVTSGGETQYF. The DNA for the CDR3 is TGTGCCAGCAGGGTGACTAGCGGTGGAGAGACCCAGTACTTC.

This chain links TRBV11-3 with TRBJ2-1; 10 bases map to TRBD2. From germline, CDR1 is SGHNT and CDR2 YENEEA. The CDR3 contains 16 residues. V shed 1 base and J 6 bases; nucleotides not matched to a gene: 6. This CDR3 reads CASSLVAGGRGNEQFF. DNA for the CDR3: TGTGCCAGCAGCTTAGTAGCGGGAGGACGGGGCAATGAGCAGTTCTTC.

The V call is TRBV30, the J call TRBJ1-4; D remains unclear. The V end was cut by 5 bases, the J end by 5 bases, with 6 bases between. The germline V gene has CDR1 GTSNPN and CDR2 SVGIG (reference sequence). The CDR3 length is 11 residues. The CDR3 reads CAWDFNEKLFF. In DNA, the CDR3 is TGTGCCTGGGACTTCAATGAAAAACTGTTTTTT.

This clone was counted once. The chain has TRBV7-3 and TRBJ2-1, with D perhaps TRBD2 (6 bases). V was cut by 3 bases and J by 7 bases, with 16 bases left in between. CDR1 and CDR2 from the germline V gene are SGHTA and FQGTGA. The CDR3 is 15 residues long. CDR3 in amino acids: CASSFQDYDRNEQFF. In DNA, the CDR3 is TGTGCCAGCAGCTTCCAGGACTACGATCGAAATGAGCAGTTCTTC.

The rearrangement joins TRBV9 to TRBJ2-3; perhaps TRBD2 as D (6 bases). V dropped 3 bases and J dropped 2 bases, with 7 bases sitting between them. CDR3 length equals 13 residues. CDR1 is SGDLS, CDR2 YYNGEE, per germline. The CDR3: CASSGTNTDTQYF. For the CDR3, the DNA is TGTGCCAGCAGCGGGACTAACACAGATACGCAGTATTTT. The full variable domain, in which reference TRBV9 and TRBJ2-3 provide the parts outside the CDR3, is DSGVTQTPKHLITATGQRVTLRCSPRSGDLSVYWYQQSLDQGLQFLIQYYNGEERAKGNILERFSAQQFPDLHSELNLSSLELGDSALYFCASSGTNTDTQYFGPGTRLTVL.

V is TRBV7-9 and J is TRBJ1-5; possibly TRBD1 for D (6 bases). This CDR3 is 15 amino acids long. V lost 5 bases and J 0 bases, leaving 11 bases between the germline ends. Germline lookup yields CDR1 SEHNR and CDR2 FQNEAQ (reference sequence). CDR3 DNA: TGTGCCAGCAGCCCCCAGGGGATTAGCAATCAGCCCCAGCATTTT. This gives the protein CASSPQGISNQPQHF.

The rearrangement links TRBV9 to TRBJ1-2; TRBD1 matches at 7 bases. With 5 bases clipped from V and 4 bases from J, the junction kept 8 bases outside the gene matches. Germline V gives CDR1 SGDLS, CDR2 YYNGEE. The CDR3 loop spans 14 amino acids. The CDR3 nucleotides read TGTGCCAGCAGTGCGAGGGACAGCTCCTATGGCTACACCTTC. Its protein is CASSARDSSYGYTF.

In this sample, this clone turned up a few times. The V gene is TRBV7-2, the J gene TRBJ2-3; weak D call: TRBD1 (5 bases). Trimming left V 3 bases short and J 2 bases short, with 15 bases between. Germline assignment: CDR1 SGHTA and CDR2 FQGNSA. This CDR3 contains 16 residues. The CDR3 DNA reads TGTGCCAGCAGCTTTTGGGGCCAAGGGAACACAGATACGCAGTATTTT. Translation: CASSFWGQGNTDTQYF.

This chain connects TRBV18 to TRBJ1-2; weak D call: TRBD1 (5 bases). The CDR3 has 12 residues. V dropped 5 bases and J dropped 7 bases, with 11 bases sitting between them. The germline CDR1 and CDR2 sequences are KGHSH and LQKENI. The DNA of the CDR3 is TGTGCCAGCTCAGAAGGACAATTTGGCTACACCTTC. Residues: CASSEGQFGYTF.

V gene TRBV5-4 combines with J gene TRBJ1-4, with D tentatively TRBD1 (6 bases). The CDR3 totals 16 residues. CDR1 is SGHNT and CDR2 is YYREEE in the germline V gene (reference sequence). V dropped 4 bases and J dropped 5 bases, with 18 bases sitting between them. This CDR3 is CASSAPSTGRNEKLFF. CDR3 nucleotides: TGTGCCAGCAGCGCCCCTTCGACAGGAAGAAATGAAAAACTGTTTTTT.

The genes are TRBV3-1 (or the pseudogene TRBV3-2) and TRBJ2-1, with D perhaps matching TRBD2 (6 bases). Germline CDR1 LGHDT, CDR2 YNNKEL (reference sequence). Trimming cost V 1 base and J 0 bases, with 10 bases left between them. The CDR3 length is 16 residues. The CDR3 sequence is CASSQAAGRSYNEQFF. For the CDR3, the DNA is TGTGCCAGCAGCCAAGCGGCGGGACGCTCCTACAATGAGCAGTTCTTC.

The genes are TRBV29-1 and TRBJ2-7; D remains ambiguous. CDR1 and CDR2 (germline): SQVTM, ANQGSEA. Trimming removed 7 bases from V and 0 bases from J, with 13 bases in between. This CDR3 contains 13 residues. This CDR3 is CSAEVESSYEQYF. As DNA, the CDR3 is TGCAGCGCCGAGGTGGAAAGCTCCTACGAGCAGTACTTC.

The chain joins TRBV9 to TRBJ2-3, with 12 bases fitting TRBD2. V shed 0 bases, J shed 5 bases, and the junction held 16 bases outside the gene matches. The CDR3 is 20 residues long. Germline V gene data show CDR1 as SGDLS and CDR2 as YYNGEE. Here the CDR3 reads CASSVATWASGRAFGDTQYF. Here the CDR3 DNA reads TGTGCCAGCAGCGTAGCTACTTGGGCTAGCGGGAGGGCCTTTGGAGATACGCAGTATTTT.

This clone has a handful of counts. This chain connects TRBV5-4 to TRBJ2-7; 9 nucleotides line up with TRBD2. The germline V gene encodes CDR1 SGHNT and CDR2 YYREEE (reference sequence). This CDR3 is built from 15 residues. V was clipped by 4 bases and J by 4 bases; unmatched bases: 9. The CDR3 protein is CASSHHSGSVYEQYF. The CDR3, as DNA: TGTGCCAGCAGCCATCATAGCGGGAGCGTGTACGAGCAGTACTTC.

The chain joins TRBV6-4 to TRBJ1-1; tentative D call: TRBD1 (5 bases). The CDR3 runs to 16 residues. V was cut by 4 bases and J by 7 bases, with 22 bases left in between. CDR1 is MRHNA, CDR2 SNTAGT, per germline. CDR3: CASSAPRKGLKYEAFF. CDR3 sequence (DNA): TGTGCCAGCAGTGCCCCTCGTAAGGGGCTCAAATATGAAGCTTTCTTT.

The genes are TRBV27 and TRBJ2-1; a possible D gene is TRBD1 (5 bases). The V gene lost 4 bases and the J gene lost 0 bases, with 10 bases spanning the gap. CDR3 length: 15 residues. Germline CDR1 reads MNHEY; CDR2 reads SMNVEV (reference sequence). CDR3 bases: TGTGCCAGCAGTTCCCGACAGATCTCCTACAATGAGCAGTTCTTC. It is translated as CASSSRQISYNEQFF.

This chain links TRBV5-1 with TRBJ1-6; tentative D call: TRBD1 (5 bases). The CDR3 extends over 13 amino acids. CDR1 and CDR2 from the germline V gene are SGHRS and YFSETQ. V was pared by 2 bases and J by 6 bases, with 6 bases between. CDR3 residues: CASSLGANSPLHF. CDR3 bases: TGCGCCAGCAGCTTAGGGGCTAATTCACCCCTCCACTTT.

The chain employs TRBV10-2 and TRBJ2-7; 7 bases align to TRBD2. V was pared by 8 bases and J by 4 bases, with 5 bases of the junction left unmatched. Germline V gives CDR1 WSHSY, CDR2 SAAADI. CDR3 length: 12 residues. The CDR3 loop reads CASQTSPYEQYF. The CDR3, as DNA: TGCGCCAGCCAGACTAGCCCTTACGAGCAGTACTTC.